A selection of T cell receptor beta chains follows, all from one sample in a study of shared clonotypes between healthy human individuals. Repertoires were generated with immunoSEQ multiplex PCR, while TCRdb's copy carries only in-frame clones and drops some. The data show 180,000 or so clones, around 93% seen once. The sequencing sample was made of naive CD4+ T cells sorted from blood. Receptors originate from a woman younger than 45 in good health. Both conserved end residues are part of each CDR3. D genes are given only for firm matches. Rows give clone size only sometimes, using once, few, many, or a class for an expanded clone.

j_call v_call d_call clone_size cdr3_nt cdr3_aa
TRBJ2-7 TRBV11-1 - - TGTGCCAGCAGCCCCTCTAGCGCCCTCTCCTACGAGCAGTACTTC CASSPSSALSYEQYF
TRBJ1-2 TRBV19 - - TGTGCCAGTAGTAAGGGCCCGGTGGTGGAAGGCTACACCTTC CASSKGPVVEGYTF
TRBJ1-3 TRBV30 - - TGTGCCTGGAGTAGGAGCTCTGGAAACACCATATATTTT CAWSRSSGNTIYF
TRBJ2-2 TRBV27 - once TGTGCCAGCAGCGGCGGCCAGGGGTGGACCGGGGAGCTGTTTTTT CASSGGQGWTGELFF
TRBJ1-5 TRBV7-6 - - TGTGCCAGCAGCTTAATTGGCGCCAATCAGCCCCAGCATTTT CASSLIGANQPQHF
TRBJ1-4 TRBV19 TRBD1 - TGTGCCAGTAGTATGCCCCGGGCGACAGGGCGGGAAAAACTGTTTTTT CASSMPRATGREKLFF
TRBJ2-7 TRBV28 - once TGTGCCAGCACTCCAGGGGGGTTCGGTGAGCAGTACTTC CASTPGGFGEQYF
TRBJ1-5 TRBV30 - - TGTGCCTGGAGTGACAGGGTCTCCTCCAATCAGCCCCAGCATTTT CAWSDRVSSNQPQHF
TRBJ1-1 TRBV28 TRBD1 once TGTGCCCACAGGGGGACCCTGAACACTGAAGCTTTCTTT CAHRGTLNTEAFF
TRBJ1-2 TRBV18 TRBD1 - TGTGCCAGCTCACCTGGGACAGGGGGGAATAATGGCTACACCTTC CASSPGTGGNNGYTF
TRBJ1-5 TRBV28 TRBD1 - TGTGCCAGCGGCGGAGGGACAGCCAATCAGCCCCAGCATTTT CASGGGTANQPQHF
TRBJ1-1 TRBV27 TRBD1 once TGTGCCAGCAGCCAGGGACAGGTACGCCATGAAGCTTTCTTT CASSQGQVRHEAFF
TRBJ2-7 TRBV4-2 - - TGTGCCAGCAGCGAGGTCCGGGACTCGAGTTCCTACGAGCAGTACTTC CASSEVRDSSSYEQYF
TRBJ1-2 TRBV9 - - TGTGCCAGCAGCGCCCTATCCCCTCCCTCCTACACCTTC CASSALSPPSYTF
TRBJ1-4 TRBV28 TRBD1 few TGTGCCAGCAGTGGGGGACAGCGATGGTTTTTT CASSGGQRWFF
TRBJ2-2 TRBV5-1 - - TGCGCCAGCAGCCTAGAAGGCGACTGGCGGCACACCGGGGAGCTGTTTTTT CASSLEGDWRHTGELFF
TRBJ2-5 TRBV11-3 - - TGTGCCAGCAGCTTATCCGGGAGCCAAGAGACCCAGTACTTC CASSLSGSQETQYF
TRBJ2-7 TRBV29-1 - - TGCAGCGTGACCGACGGCTACGAGCAGTACTTC CSVTDGYEQYF
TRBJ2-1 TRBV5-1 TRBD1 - TGCGCCAGCAGCTTGTCGGGACAGGGCTACAATGAGCAGTTCTTC CASSLSGQGYNEQFF
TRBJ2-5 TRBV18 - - TGTGCCAGCTCACCCCCTCTGGAGACCCAGTACTTC CASSPPLETQYF
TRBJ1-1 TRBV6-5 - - TGTGCCAGCAACGCACACCCGAACACTGAAGCTTTCTTT CASNAHPNTEAFF
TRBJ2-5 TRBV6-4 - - TGTGCCAGCAGGCTGCCGGGACCCCACCAAGAGACCCAGTACTTC CASRLPGPHQETQYF
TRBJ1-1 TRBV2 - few TGTGCCAGCATTCCTTCGGCAACAGGTCAGGCTTTCTTT CASIPSATGQAFF
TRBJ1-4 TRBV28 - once TGTGCCAGCAGTTTCAGGGGAAAACTGTTTTTT CASSFRGKLFF
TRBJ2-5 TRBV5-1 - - TGCGCCAGCAGCTTGGCCCCAGCGGGCCAAGAGACCCAGTACTTC CASSLAPAGQETQYF
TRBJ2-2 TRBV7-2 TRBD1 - TGTGCCAGCAGCTTATATGGTGGGACAGCGAACACCGGGGAGCTGTTTTTT CASSLYGGTANTGELFF
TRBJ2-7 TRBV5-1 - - TGCGCCAGCAGCGTCGGATTAGGGGGGAGCGAATACGAGCAGTACTTC CASSVGLGGSEYEQYF
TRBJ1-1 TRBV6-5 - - TGTGCCAGCAGACAGGGAGGGAGCACTGAAGCTTTCTTT CASRQGGSTEAFF
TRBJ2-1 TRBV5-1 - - TGCGCCAGCAGCTGGGGGGTAGCGAATGACTACAATGAGCAGTTCTTC CASSWGVANDYNEQFF
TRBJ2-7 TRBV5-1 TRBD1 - TGCGCCAGTCAGCAAGGGACAGCACTCTACGAGCAGTACTTC CASQQGTALYEQYF
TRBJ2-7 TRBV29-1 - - TGCTACGGTCGTTATGGGGGCAACGAGCAGTACTTC CYGRYGGNEQYF
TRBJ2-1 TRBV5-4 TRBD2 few TGTGCCAGCAGCTTTTCCCCCCTAACTAGCGGGAGCTATGAGCAGTTCTTC CASSFSPLTSGSYEQFF
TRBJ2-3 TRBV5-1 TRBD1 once TGCGCCAGCAGCTTGACAGGGGGTGGTACGCAGTATTTT CASSLTGGGTQYF
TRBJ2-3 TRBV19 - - TGTGCCAGTAGTATTCCTTTAGCGGCAGATACGCAGTATTTT CASSIPLAADTQYF
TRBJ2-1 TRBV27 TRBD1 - TGTGCCAGCAGCGACAGGGAGAGGGTAGCGGAGCAGTTCTTC CASSDRERVAEQFF
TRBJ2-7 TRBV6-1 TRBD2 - TGTGCCACACACCGGACTAGCGGATCCTACGAGCAGTACTTC CATHRTSGSYEQYF
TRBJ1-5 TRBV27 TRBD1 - TGTGCCAGCAGTTTATCTAAGGACAGGGCTGAGCCCCAGCATTTT CASSLSKDRAEPQHF
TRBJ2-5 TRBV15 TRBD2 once TGTGCCACCAGCTCCCGATTTGGGCGGGAGGTCCTAAAACAAGAGACCCAGTACTTC CATSSRFGREVLKQETQYF
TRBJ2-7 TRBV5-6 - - TGTGCCAGCCCCTATGCGGGGTCAAGGGATTACGAGCAGTACTTC CASPYAGSRDYEQYF
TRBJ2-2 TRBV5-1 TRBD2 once TGCGCCAGCAGTAACCAAGCGGGGGTCGGGGAGCTGTTTTTT CASSNQAGVGELFF
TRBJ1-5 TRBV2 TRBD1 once TGTGCCAGCAGTACGACAGGGGCCTTCAATCAGCCCCAGCATTTT CASSTTGAFNQPQHF
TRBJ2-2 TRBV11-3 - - TGTGCCAGCAGCCCCCGAGGTGGGAGCACCGGGGAGCTGTTTTTT CASSPRGGSTGELFF
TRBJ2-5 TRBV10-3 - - TGTGCCATCAGTGAGCGGGAGACCCAGTACTTC CAISERETQYF
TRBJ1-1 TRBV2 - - TGTGCCAGCAGACAGGCGTTGAACACTGAAGCTTTCTTT CASRQALNTEAFF
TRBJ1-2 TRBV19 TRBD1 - TGTGCCAGTAGTATTGGACAGGAATTCAACTATGGCTACACCTTC CASSIGQEFNYGYTF
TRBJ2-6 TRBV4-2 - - TGTGCCAGCAGCCAACCGGGACGTCGCGGCTCTGGGGCCAACGTCCTGACTTTC CASSQPGRRGSGANVLTF
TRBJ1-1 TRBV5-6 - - TGTGCCAGCAGCTCTCCAAAAGGGTCTAACACTGAAGCTTTCTTT CASSSPKGSNTEAFF
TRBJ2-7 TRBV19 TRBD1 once TGTGCCAGTAGTGTGGGACAGACCTACGAGCAGTACTTC CASSVGQTYEQYF
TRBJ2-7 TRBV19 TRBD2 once TGTGCCAGTAGTCTAGCGGGAGGATTGGACGAGCAGTACTTC CASSLAGGLDEQYF
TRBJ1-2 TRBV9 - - TGTGCCAGCATAGCCGCCAGGGGTGACTATGGCTACACCTTC CASIAARGDYGYTF
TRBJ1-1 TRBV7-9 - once TGTGCCAGCAGCCCGTCTAATTCGAACACTGAAGCTTTCTTT CASSPSNSNTEAFF
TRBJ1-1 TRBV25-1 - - TGTGCCAGCAGGTGGAACACTGAAGCTTTCTTT CASRWNTEAFF
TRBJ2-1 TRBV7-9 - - TGTGCCAGCAGCTTAGAGGGGAATGAGCAGTTCTTC CASSLEGNEQFF
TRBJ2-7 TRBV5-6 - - TGTGCCAGCAGCTTGCGAATCTTGCGCGGACACAACTACGAGCAGTACTTC CASSLRILRGHNYEQYF
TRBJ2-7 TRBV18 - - TGTGCCAGCTCACCTAACGGGATCTCCTACGAGCAGTACTTC CASSPNGISYEQYF
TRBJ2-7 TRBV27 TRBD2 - TGTGCCAGCAGTGCTAGCGGAAGAACCACAGGCGAGCAGTACTTC CASSASGRTTGEQYF
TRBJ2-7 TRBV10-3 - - TGTGCCATCAGTGATAGGGGCACCGACTACGAGCAGTACTTC CAISDRGTDYEQYF
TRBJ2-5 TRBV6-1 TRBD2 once TGTGCCAGCAGTGAGCGGGAGAGGGAGACCCAGTACTTC CASSERERETQYF
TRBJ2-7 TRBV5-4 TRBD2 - TGTGCCAGCAGCCAAGAAGTAGCGGGGGCCTACGAGCAGTACTTC CASSQEVAGAYEQYF